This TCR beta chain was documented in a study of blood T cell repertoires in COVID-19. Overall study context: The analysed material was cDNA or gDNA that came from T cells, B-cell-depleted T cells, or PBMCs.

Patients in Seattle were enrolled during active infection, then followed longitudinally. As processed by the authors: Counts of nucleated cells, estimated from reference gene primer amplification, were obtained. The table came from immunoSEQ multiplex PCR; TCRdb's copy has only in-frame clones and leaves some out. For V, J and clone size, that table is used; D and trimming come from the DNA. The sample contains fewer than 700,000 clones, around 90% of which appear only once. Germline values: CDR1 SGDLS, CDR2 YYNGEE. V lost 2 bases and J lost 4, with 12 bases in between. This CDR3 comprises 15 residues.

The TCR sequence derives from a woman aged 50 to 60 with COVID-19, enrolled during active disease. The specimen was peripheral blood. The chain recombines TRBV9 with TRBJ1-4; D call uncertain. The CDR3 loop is CASSVGGSRNEKLFF. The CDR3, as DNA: TGTGCCAGCAGCGTCGGCGGATCACGTAATGAAAAACTGTTTTTT.